The next 4 T cell receptor beta chains were all read from a single sample in a study of T cell repertoires in cytomegalovirus infection. These receptors' targets are unknown. One entry per CDR3 protein results from TCRdb running MiXCR on the reads. Here the sample spans about 890,000 distinct CDR3 sequences, roughly 31% being singletons. The source was cultured CD8+ T cells from PBMCs, collected from culture after CMV antigen stimulation. The receptors here all came from a human donor in good health (CMV status not recorded). Some clones in this sample may be carry-over from other donors' samples.

The rearrangement links TRBV29-1 to TRBJ2-3; D is possibly TRBD2 (6 bases). The CDR3 extends over 18 amino acids. V was shortened by 0 bases and J by 1 base, with 20 bases between the two germline ends. Germline V gives CDR1 SQVTM, CDR2 ANQGSEA. The CDR3 bases are TGCAGCGTTGAAGATCCAGGGAGGACGAGCTTCCGCACAGATACGCAGTATTTT. Encoded protein: CSVEDPGRTSFRTDTQYF.

This clonotype was detected only a few times. The chain carries TRBV6-5 and TRBJ2-7; D remains unclear. V was pared by 0 bases and J by 3 bases, with 12 bases between. Per germline, CDR1 MNHEY and CDR2 SVGAGI. CDR3 size: 15 residues. CDR3 region: CASSYSPVGGYEQYF. Here the CDR3 DNA reads TGTGCCAGCAGTTACTCTCCTGTGGGTGGCTACGAGCAGTACTTC.

In this sample, this clonotype turned up a few times. The chain couples TRBV11-2 to TRBJ2-2; D is ambiguous. Per germline, CDR1 SGHAT and CDR2 FQNNGV. CDR3 length: 16 residues. V lost 1 base to trimming and J lost 1 base, with 10 bases between them. CDR3 bases: TGTGCCAGCAGCTTAGCGTTCCTGGTGAACACCGGGGAGCTGTTTTTT. This sequence encodes CASSLAFLVNTGELFF.

There are many counts of this clonotype. The chain recombines TRBV7-8 with TRBJ2-5; tentative D call: TRBD1 (6 bases). Germline V gene lookup returns CDR1 SGHVS and CDR2 FQNEAQ. This CDR3 comprises 16 residues. The V and J ends lost 2 bases and 4 bases respectively, with 17 bases between them. The CDR3 region has the DNA TGTGCCAGCAGCTTAAACCACAGGGTTGGGAGAGAGACCCAGTACTTC. It encodes CASSLNHRVGRETQYF.